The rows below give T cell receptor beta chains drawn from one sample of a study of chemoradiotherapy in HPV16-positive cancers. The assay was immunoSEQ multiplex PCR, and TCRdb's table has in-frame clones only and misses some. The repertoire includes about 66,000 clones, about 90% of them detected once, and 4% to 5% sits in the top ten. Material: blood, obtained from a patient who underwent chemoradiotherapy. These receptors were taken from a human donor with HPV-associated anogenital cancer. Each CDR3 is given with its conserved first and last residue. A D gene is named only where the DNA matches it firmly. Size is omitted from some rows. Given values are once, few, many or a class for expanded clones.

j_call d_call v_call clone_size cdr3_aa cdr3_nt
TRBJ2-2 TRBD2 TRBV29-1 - CSVDTSGENTGELFF TGCAGCGTTGATACTAGCGGGGAGAACACCGGGGAGCTGTTTTTT
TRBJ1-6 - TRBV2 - CASSGRQGPLHF TGTGCCAGCAGTGGACGGCAGGGACCCCTCCACTTT
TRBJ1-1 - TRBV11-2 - CASSSAQGTEAFF TGTGCCAGCAGCTCGGCGCAGGGAACTGAAGCTTTCTTT
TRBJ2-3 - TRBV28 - CASSPDTNRGAGSTDTQYF TGTGCCAGCAGTCCGGACACGAACCGAGGTGCGGGCAGCACAGATACGCAGTATTTT
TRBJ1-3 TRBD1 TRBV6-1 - CATQRQGGPGNTIYF TGTGCCACCCAAAGGCAGGGGGGGCCTGGAAACACCATATATTTT
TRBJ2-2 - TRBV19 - CASSIVLGNTGELFF TGTGCCAGTAGTATAGTACTAGGCAACACCGGGGAGCTGTTTTTT
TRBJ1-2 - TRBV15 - CATSRDRVGYTF TGTGCCACCAGCAGAGATCGGGTTGGCTACACCTTC
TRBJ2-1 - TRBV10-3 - CAISDGLYNEQFF TGTGCCATCAGTGATGGCCTCTACAATGAGCAGTTCTTC
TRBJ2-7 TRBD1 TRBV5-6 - CASSRIDWDRDSYEQYF TGTGCCAGCAGCCGCATCGACTGGGACAGGGATTCCTACGAGCAGTACTTC
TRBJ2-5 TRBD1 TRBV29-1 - CSVEYGPGQGLQETQYF TGCAGCGTTGAATATGGGCCCGGACAGGGTCTTCAAGAGACCCAGTACTTC
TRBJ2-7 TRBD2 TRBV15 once CATQPSGSSYEQYF TGTGCCACGCAACCTAGCGGAAGCTCCTACGAGCAGTACTTC
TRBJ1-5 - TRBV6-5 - CASSYSGLWGPQHF TGTGCCAGCAGTTACTCTGGGCTTTGGGGGCCCCAGCATTTT
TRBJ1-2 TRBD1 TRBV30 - CAWSTSGTGGRGYTF TGTGCCTGGAGCACCTCCGGGACAGGGGGCCGTGGCTACACCTTC
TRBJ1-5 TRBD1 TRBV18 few CASSLGQWNQPQHF TGTGCCAGCTCACTGGGACAGTGGAATCAGCCCCAGCATTTT
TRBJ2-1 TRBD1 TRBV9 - CASSVTGGSSYNEQFF TGTGCCAGCAGCGTGACAGGGGGTAGCTCCTACAATGAGCAGTTCTTC
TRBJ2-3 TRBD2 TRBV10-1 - CASNGLDLGGDRTDTQYF TGCGCCAGCAACGGACTAGATCTAGGTGGGGACCGCACAGATACGCAGTATTTT
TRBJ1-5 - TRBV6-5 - CASSKISNQPQHF TGTGCCAGCAGTAAGATTAGCAATCAGCCCCAGCATTTT
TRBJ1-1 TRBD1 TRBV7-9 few CASSPRQGRNTEAFF TGTGCCAGCAGCCCCCGACAGGGGAGGAACACTGAAGCTTTCTTT
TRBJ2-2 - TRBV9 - CASSVRGELFF TGTGCCAGCAGCGTCCGTGGGGAGCTGTTTTTT